Described below is a single T cell receptor beta chain sequence and its context. The authors' processing: Estimated nucleated cell counts came from reference gene primer amplification. TCRdb keeps only in-frame clones here, not all; method: immunoSEQ multiplex PCR. The V and J calls and the clone size are those of that table, but D and trimming were determined from the DNA. The sample consists of about 14,000 clones, approximately 80% of them appearing once. The CDR3 contains 18 residues. Trimming took 3 bases from V and 0 from J; bases not matched to a gene: 7. Germline V lookup: CDR1 SEHNR, CDR2 FQNEAQ (reference sequence). These data are taken from a study of blood T cell repertoires in COVID-19. Overall study: COVID-19 samples from acute and convalescent phases originated in the United States, Italy and Spain. T cells, B-cell-depleted T cells, or PBMCs provided the cDNA or gDNA that served as material.

This chain connects TRBV7-9 to TRBJ2-6; TRBD2 matches 8 bases. The sequencing input was peripheral blood. The sequence was collected from a woman between 45 and 60 years old with active or convalescent COVID-19. In DNA, the CDR3 is TGTGCCAGCAGCTTGTCAGCGGGGGCCGTCTCTGGGGCCAACGTCCTGACTTTC. It yields the protein CASSLSAGAVSGANVLTF.